This T cell receptor (beta chain) appears in the sequencing data of a study of control samples from healthy donors and cancer patients. The CDR3 is made up of 13 amino acids. Trimming took off 2 bases at V and 1 base at J, with 5 bases between the two ends. The repertoire was sequenced with immunoSEQ multiplex PCR; TCRdb's copy has only in-frame clones and lacks some. In the table there are 120,000 or so clones, over 75% of which are singletons. This sequence originates from a man between 40 and 49 years old in good health. The V and J genes are TRBV12-3 or TRBV12-4 and TRBJ1-1; no firm D call. Material for sequencing was blood. This CDR3 reads CASSLRENTEAFF. CDR3 bases: TGTGCCAGCAGTTTAAGGGAGAACACTGAAGCTTTCTTT.